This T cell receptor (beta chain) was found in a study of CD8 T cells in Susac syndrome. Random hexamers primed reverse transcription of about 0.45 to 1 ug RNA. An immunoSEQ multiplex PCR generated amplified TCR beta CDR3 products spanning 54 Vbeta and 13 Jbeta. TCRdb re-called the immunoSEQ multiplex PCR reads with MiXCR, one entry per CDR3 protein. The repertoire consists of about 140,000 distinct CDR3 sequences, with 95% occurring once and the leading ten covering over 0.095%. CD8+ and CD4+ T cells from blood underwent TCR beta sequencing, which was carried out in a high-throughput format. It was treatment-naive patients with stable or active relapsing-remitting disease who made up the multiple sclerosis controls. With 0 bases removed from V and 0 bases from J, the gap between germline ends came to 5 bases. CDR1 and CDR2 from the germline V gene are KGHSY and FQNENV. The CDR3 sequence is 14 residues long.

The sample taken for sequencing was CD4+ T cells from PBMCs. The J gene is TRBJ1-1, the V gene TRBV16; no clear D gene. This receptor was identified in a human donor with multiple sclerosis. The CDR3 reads CASSQSTVNTEAFF. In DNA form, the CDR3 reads TGTGCCAGCAGCCAATCTACGGTGAACACTGAAGCTTTCTTT.